The 20 T cell receptor beta chains below were found in one sample sequenced in a study of early T cells in non-severe SARS-CoV-2 infection. TCRdb reprocessed the 5' RACE reads with MiXCR, giving one entry per CDR3 protein. The top ten clones hold around 6.4% of a sample with 68,000 or so distinct CDR3 sequences, roughly 11% of them seen once. The sequenced sample was whole blood. These receptor sequences come from an adult who was a healthcare worker with PCR-confirmed SARS-CoV-2 infection or an uninfected control (not recorded which).

This clonotype was detected only a few times. V is TRBV21-1 and J is TRBJ1-5. TRBV21-1 is annotated as a pseudogene. The CDR3 contains 13 residues. CDR3 DNA: TGTGCCAGCAGCAAAGAGCTAGGCCAGCCCCAGCATTTT. It codes for CASSKELGQPQHF.

This clonotype came up a few times. The chain couples TRBV11-2 to TRBJ2-1; D unclear. CDR1 is SGHAT and CDR2 is FQNNGV in the germline V gene. V lost 0 bases and J lost 8, with 5 bases in between. There are 12 residues in the CDR3. The CDR3 reads CASSLDLDEQFF. CDR3 nucleotides: TGTGCCAGCAGCTTAGATTTGGATGAGCAGTTCTTC.

This clonotype was observed many times. The chain is built from TRBV2 and TRBJ2-4, with D hard to call. Trimming removed 4 bases at V and 0 bases at J, with 10 bases between. Germline CDR1 SNHLY, CDR2 FYNNEI. CDR3 length equals 15 residues. The CDR3 nucleotides are TGTGCCAGCAGTGTATTTGGCCTAGCCAAAAACATTCAGTACTTC. It specifies CASSVFGLAKNIQYF.

On this clonotype: One junction end disagrees with the germline gene, perhaps due to a read error. J is TRBJ1-5 and V is TRBV18, with a weak D call TRBD1 (5 bases). Germline lookup yields CDR1 KGHSH and CDR2 LQKENI. The CDR3 covers 12 residues. DNA for the CDR3: TGTGCCAGCTCACGACAGAATCAGCCCCAGAATTTT. This translates into CASSRQNQPQNF. The full variable domain, rest sourced from reference TRBV18 and TRBJ1-5, is NAGVMQNPRHLVRRRGQEARLRCSPMKGHSHVYWYRQLPEEGLKFMVYLQKENIIDESGMPKERFSAEFPKEGPSILRIQQVVRGDSAAYFCASSRQNQPQNFGDGTRLSIL.

V and J are TRBV12-3 or TRBV12-4 and TRBJ2-1; TRBD2 aligns across 8 bases. The V segment lost 6 bases and the J segment 4 bases; nucleotides outside the gene matches: 11. There are 16 residues in the CDR3. The CDR3 coding sequence is TGTGCCAGCAGCCCGGGGACTAGGCAATCGTACAATGAGCAGTTCTTC. The encoded protein is CASSPGTRQSYNEQFF.

This clonotype was picked up many times. This rearrangement joins TRBV15 to TRBJ2-7; 10 bases map to TRBD1. Trimming removed 3 bases from V and 6 bases from J; junction bases left unmatched: 8. Germline values: CDR1 LNHNV, CDR2 YYDKDF (reference sequence). This CDR3 has 15 residues. CDR3 sequence: CATSRRGQGLPEQYF. The CDR3 nucleotides read TGTGCCACCAGCAGGAGGGGACAGGGGCTCCCCGAGCAGTACTTC.

V gene TRBV5-5 combines with J gene TRBJ1-2; maybe TRBD1 (6 bases). CDR3 length: 14 amino acids. Trimming removed 2 bases at V and 2 bases at J, with 10 bases between. Germline V lookup: CDR1 SGHKS, CDR2 YYEKEE (reference sequence). The CDR3 sequence: CASSLRTENYGYTF. The CDR3 coding sequence is TGTGCCAGCAGCTTAAGGACAGAGAACTATGGCTACACCTTC.

This clonotype was seen repeatedly, ten times or more. The rearrangement links TRBV4-1 to TRBJ2-7, with 12 bases aligning to TRBD1. The CDR3 is 19 residues long. CDR1 MGHRA and CDR2 YSYEKL come from the germline V gene. The junction had 9 bases not matched to a gene; V was cut back by 0 bases and J by 0 bases. CDR3 bases: TGCGCCAGCAGCCAAGATTTAGGGACAGGGGGCAGTCGCTCCTACGAGCAGTACTTC. Translated: CASSQDLGTGGSRSYEQYF.

Only a few counts were recorded for this clonotype. The chain links TRBV29-1 to TRBJ2-1, with TRBD2 matching 7 bases. Losses at the gene ends were 4 bases for V and 5 bases for J; bases not matched to a gene: 8. This CDR3 is 14 amino acids long. Germline loops: CDR1 SQVTM, CDR2 ANQGSEA. The CDR3 DNA is TGCAGCGTTGCGGGCGGGAGTCTCCACAATGAGCAGTTCTTC. It is translated as CSVAGGSLHNEQFF.

This clonotype qualifies as medium-sized. At one of its ends the junction is not consistent with the germline gene, which may arise from a read error. The chain combines TRBV20-1 with TRBJ1-5, with D possibly matching TRBD1 (5 bases). Germline V gene lookup returns CDR1 DFQATT and CDR2 SNEGSKA (reference sequence). The CDR3 covers 14 residues. The CDR3 protein is CSVRQGTPNQPQHF. CDR3 bases: TGCAGTGTTAGACAAGGGACTCCAAATCAGCCCCAGCATTTT.

In its sample, this clonotype was seen many times. The rearrangement joins TRBV5-1 to TRBJ2-2; a weak D match, TRBD2 (5 bases). The V end lost 4 bases, the J end lost 2 bases, and 21 bases lay between the germline ends. The CDR3 extends over 18 amino acids. Germline V gene data show CDR1 as SGHRS and CDR2 as YFSETQ. In DNA form, the CDR3 reads TGCGCCAGCAGCCCCGGTTACGGTATTGAGGGTAACACCGGGGAGCTGTTTTTT. It yields the protein CASSPGYGIEGNTGELFF.

This clonotype was recorded a few times. In DNA, the CDR3 is TGTGCCTGGCCGGGGACTAATGAAAAACTGTTTTTT. Protein product: CAWPGTNEKLFF. The chain links TRBV30 to TRBJ1-4, with no clear D. The CDR3 loop spans 12 amino acids. Germline V gene data show CDR1 as GTSNPN and CDR2 as SVGIG (reference sequence). V shed 5 bases and J shed 2 bases, with 6 bases lying between them.

This clonotype was counted between two and nine times. V gene TRBV12-3 or TRBV12-4 combines with J gene TRBJ1-1; no reliable D call. V gave up 3 bases and J gave up 10 bases, with 6 bases separating them. The CDR3 sequence is 10 residues long. CDR3 sequence: CASSFGRAFF. The CDR3 DNA reads as TGTGCCAGCAGTTTCGGACGAGCTTTCTTT.

This clonotype has at least ten counts. This rearrangement joins TRBV20-1 to TRBJ1-3, with TRBD1 as a possible D gene (6 bases). CDR3 length: 16 amino acids. Trimming stripped 1 base from V and 7 bases from J, with 20 bases between. CDR1 and CDR2 (germline): DFQATT, SNEGSKA (reference sequence). Written as DNA, the CDR3 is TGCAGTGCTAGAGGGGTACAGGGAGACTCGGGGAACACCATATATTTT. It codes for CSARGVQGDSGNTIYF.

This clonotype occurred a few times. Compared with germline, one end of the junction differs, possibly owing to a read error. The rearrangement uses TRBV5-1 and TRBJ1-1, with D tentatively TRBD1 (5 bases). The germline CDR1 and CDR2 sequences are SGHRS and YFSETQ. The CDR3 consists of 14 residues. The CDR3 spells CASADGTLKTEAFF. The CDR3 DNA follows: TGCGCCAGCGCGGACGGGACCCTGAAGACTGAAGCTTTCTTT.

As to this clonotype: One end of the junction varies from germline; a read error may be responsible. The chain employs TRBV28 and TRBJ1-1, with TRBD1 matching over 7 bases. Germline values: CDR1 MDHEN, CDR2 SYDVKM. CDR3 length: 14 amino acids. The CDR3 nucleotides are TGTGCCAGCAGGAGGGGGCCGGGAGGCACTGAAGCTTTTTTT. It specifies CASRRGPGGTEAFF.

V and J are TRBV16 and TRBJ1-1; D gene uncertain. Germline CDR1 KGHSY, CDR2 FQNENV. The CDR3 runs 16 residues. V shed 0 bases and J shed 0 bases, with 11 bases lying between them. Here the CDR3 DNA reads TGTGCCAGCAGCCAATCTTGGGGTCTTCTGAACACTGAAGCTTTCTTT. Its translation is CASSQSWGLLNTEAFF.

This clonotype was observed a few times. The V and J genes are TRBV10-3 and TRBJ2-6; no reliable D call. The CDR3 runs 13 residues. Per the germline V gene, CDR1 is ENHRY and CDR2 is SYGVKD. V lost 2 bases to trimming and J lost 2 bases, with 1 base between them. This CDR3 reads CAISETGANVLTF. For the CDR3, the DNA is TGTGCCATCAGTGAGACTGGGGCCAACGTCCTGACTTTC.

This clonotype was seen only a few times. The chain is built from TRBV5-1 and TRBJ1-4; TRBD1 matches 12 bases. CDR1 is SGHRS and CDR2 is YFSETQ in the germline V gene. V shed 4 bases, J shed 8 bases, and the junction held 3 bases outside the gene matches. The CDR3 runs to 14 residues. CDR3 region: CASSGGTGGEKLFF. CDR3 sequence (DNA): TGCGCCAGCAGCGGCGGGACAGGGGGCGAAAAACTGTTTTTT.

Only a few counts were recorded for this clonotype. The chain recombines TRBV5-1 with TRBJ2-7; TRBD2 might be the D (6 bases). The CDR3 runs 14 residues. Germline V gives CDR1 SGHRS, CDR2 YFSETQ. Trimming left V 5 bases short and J 2 bases short, with 14 bases between. CDR3 sequence: CASREGLLAYEQYF. CDR3 DNA: TGCGCCAGCAGAGAGGGACTTCTTGCCTACGAGCAGTACTTC.